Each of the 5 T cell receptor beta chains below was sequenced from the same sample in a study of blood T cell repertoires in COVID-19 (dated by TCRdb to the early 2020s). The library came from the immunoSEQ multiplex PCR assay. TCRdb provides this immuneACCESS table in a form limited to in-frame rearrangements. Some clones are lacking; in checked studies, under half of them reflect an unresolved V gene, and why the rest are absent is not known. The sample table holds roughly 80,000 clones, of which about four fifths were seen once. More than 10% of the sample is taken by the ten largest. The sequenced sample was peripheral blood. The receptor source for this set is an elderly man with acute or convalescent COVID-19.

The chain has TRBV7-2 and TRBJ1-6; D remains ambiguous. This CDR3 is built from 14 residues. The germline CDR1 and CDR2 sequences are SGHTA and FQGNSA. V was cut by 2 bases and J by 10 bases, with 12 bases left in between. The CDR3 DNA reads TGTGCCAGCAGCTTAATGCTCTCTAAATCACCCCTCCACTTT. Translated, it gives CASSLMLSKSPLHF.

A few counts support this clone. CDR3 protein: CASSSLAGPTEQYF. In DNA form, the CDR3 reads TGTGCCAGCAGCTCCCTAGCGGGGCCCACCGAGCAGTACTTC. The chain employs TRBV5-6 and TRBJ2-7; 9 positions match TRBD2. Germline loops: CDR1 SGHDT, CDR2 YYEEEE. V lost 3 bases and J lost 6; bases outside the gene matches: 7. CDR3 length equals 14 residues. Full variable domain (outside the CDR3, taken from reference TRBV5-6 and TRBJ2-7): DAGVTQSPTHLIKTRGQQVTLRCSPKSGHDTVSWYQQALGQGPQFIFQYYEEEERQRGNFPDRFSGHQFPNYSSELNVNALLLGDSALYLCASSSLAGPTEQYFGPGTRLTVT.

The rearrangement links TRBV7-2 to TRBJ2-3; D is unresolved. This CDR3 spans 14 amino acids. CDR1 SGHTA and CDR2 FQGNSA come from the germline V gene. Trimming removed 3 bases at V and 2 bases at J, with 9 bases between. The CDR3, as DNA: TGTGCCAGCAGCTTCGGCGGAAACACAGATACGCAGTATTTT. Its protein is CASSFGGNTDTQYF.

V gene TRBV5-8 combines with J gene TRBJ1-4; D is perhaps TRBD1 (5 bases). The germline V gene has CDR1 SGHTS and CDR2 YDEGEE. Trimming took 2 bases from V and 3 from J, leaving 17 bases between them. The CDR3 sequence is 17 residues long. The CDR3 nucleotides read TGTGCCAGCAGCTTACACGGGACTCCGGGAGCTAATGAAAAACTGTTTTTT. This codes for CASSLHGTPGANEKLFF.

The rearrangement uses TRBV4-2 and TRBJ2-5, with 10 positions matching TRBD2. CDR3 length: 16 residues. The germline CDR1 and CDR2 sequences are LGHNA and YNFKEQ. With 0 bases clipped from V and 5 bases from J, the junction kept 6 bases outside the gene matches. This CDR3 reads CASSQEGAGGQETQYF. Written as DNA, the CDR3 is TGTGCCAGCAGCCAAGAAGGAGCGGGGGGGCAGGAGACCCAGTACTTC.